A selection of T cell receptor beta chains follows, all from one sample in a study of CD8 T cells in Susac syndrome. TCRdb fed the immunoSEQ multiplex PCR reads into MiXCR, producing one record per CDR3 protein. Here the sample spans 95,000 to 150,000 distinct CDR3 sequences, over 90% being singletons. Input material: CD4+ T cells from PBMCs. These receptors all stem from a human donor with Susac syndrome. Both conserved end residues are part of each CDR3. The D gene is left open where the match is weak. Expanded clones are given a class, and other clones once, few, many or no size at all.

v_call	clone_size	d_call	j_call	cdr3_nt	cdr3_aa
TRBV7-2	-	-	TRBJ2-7	TGTGCCAGCAGCATGCGTGGCGGGGTTGGGGGGTTCAACGAGCAGTACTTC	CASSMRGGVGGFNEQYF
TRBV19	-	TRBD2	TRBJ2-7	TGTGCCAGTAGCCCCGAAATCGGGAGGGCCTCCCACGAGCAGTACTTC	CASSPEIGRASHEQYF
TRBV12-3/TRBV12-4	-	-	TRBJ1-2	TGTGCCAGCAGCCCCGCAGGGGCCGATGGCTACACCTTC	CASSPAGADGYTF
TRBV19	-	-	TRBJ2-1	TGTGCCAGCGGGATGTACAATGAGCAGTTCTTC	CASGMYNEQFF
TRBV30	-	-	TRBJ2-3	TGTGCCTGGGACGTTAGGGGGAGGGCCACAGATACGCAGTATTTT	CAWDVRGRATDTQYF
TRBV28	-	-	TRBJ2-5	TGTGCCAGCAGTTTAAGTGTAGAGACCCAGTACTTC	CASSLSVETQYF
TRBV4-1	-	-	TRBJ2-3	TGCGCCAGCAGCCAGGGGACTAGCACAGATACGCAGTATTTT	CASSQGTSTDTQYF
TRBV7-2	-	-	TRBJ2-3	TGTGCCAGCAGCGCGGAGCTAACTACGCAGTATTTT	CASSAELTTQYF
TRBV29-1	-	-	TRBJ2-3	TGCAGCGTTGAAGGTACCACAGATACGCAGTATTTT	CSVEGTTDTQYF
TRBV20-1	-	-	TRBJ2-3	TGCAGTGCTAGTACCTCGGGAAAGTCAGATACGCAGTATTTT	CSASTSGKSDTQYF
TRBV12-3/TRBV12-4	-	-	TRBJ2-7	TGTGCCAGCAGCATGATCGCCTCCTACGAGCAGTACTTC	CASSMIASYEQYF
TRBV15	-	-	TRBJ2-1	TGTGCCACCAGCAGAGTTTGGGAAGGCTCCTACAATGAGCAGTTCTTC	CATSRVWEGSYNEQFF
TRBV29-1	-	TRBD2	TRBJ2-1	TGCAGCGTTGCAAGGGGACTAGCGCCGGAGACGCCGCGGTTCTTC	CSVARGLAPETPRFF
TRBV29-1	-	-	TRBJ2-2	TGCAGCGTTGTATATCCAGGCCGGTTATCCGGGGAGCTGTTTTTT	CSVVYPGRLSGELFF
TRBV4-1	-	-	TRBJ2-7	TGCGCCAGCAGCCAAGGCCCAGGCGACACCTACGAGCAGTACTTC	CASSQGPGDTYEQYF
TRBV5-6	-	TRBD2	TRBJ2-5	TGTGCCAGCAGCACCTGGGGGGCGGGAGGAGAGACCCAGTACTTC	CASSTWGAGGETQYF
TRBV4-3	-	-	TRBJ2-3	TGCGCCAGCAGCCCCCTCGCCGGGGCCCCCATAACAGATACGCAGTATTTT	CASSPLAGAPITDTQYF
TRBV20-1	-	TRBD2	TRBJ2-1	TGCAGTGCTAGAGACGGGACTAGCGGGGGCTACAATGAGCAGTTCTTC	CSARDGTSGGYNEQFF
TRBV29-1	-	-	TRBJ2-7	TGCAGCGTCCCCGGGACTGAGAGCTCCTACGAGCAGTACTTC	CSVPGTESSYEQYF
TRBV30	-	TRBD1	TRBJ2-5	TGTGCCTGGATGGTAAAGACAGGGACAAAAGAGACCCAGTACTTC	CAWMVKTGTKETQYF
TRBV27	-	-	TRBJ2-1	TGTGCCAGCAGTTCCCACATAAGCTCCTACAATGAGCAGTTCTTC	CASSSHISSYNEQFF
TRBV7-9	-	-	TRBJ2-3	TGTGCCAGCAGCTTACCATATCGAGGGGGAGATACGCAGTATTTT	CASSLPYRGGDTQYF
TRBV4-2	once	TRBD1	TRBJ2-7	TGTGCCAGCAGCCAGGCGGGACAGGGGGTAAACTACGAGCAGTACTTC	CASSQAGQGVNYEQYF
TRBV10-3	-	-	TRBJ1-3	TGTGCCATCAGTGAATTTCCGACAGCCTCTGGAAACACCATATATTTT	CAISEFPTASGNTIYF
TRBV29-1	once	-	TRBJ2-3	TGCAGCGGCGTCACAGATACGCAGTATTTT	CSGVTDTQYF
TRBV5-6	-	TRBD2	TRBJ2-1	TGTGCCAGCAGCTTCGTACTAGCGGGTCTAGCGGAGCAGTTCTTC	CASSFVLAGLAEQFF
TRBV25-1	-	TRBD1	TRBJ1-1	TGTGCCAGCAGTATCGGGACAGGGTACGGTGAAGCTTTCTTT	CASSIGTGYGEAFF
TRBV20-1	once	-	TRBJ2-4	TGCAGTGCTAGGACCCCGGACAGCCTTAAAAACATTCAGTACTTC	CSARTPDSLKNIQYF
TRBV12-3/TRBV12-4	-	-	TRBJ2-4	TGTGCCAGCAGTTCCTGGCAGAAACTAGCCAAAAACATTCAGTACTTC	CASSSWQKLAKNIQYF
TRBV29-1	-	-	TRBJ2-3	TGCAGCGTTGAACGGGGGACCCCGGGGGCAGATACGCAGTATTTT	CSVERGTPGADTQYF
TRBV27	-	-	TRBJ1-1	TGTGCCAGCAGTTTAGGAGGCGGTGGGACTGAAGCTTTCTTT	CASSLGGGGTEAFF
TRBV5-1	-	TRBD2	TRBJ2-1	TGCGCCAGCAGCTTGACCCGACAGGTCCGGGCTAGCGGGAGGTCAAGGGATGAGCAGTTCTTC	CASSLTRQVRASGRSRDEQFF
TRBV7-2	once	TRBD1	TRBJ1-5	TGTGCCAGCAGCCAACAGGGGGCTAGTCAGCCCCAGCATTTT	CASSQQGASQPQHF
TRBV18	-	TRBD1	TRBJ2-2	TGTGCCAGCTCACCATATTCCGGGACAGGGAACACCGGGGAGCTGTTTTTT	CASSPYSGTGNTGELFF
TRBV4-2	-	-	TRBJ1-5	TGTGCCAGCAGCCAAGATCGGGGGGAGCCCCAGCATTTT	CASSQDRGEPQHF
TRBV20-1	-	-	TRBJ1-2	TGCAGTGCTAGGTGGGGCCCCACGGGTGGCTACACCTTC	CSARWGPTGGYTF
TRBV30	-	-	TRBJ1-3	TGTGCCTGGAGTCGGAACAGGACACCAGTTCACTCTGGAAACACCATATATTTT	CAWSRNRTPVHSGNTIYF
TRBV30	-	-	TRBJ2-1	TGTGCCTGGGAGGTAGGGGTAAACTCCTACAATGAGCAGTTCTTC	CAWEVGVNSYNEQFF
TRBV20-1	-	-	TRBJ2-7	TGCAGTGCTTTGCTCGGACGGGGGGCCAGGGGCTACGAGCAGTACTTC	CSALLGRGARGYEQYF
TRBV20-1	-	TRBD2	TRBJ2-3	TGCAGTGCCCGGACTAGCGTCCCAGATACGCAGTATTTT	CSARTSVPDTQYF
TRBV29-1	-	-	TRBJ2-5	TGCAGCGTTTACCAAGAGACCCAGTACTTC	CSVYQETQYF
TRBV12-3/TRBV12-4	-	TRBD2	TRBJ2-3	TGTGCCAGCAGCCCTATGACTAGCGAGACGCAGTATTTT	CASSPMTSETQYF
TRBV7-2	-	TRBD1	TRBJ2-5	TGTGCCAGCAGCCGGACAGGGCAGGAGACCCAGTACTTC	CASSRTGQETQYF
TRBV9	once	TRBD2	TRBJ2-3	TGTGCCAGCAGCGAGAGGGGACTAGCGGGAGGGCTGAGCACAGATACGCAGTATTTT	CASSERGLAGGLSTDTQYF
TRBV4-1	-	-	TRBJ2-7	TGCGCCAGCAGCCCTTCTGAGGGCGGACGATCCTACGAGCAGTACTTC	CASSPSEGGRSYEQYF
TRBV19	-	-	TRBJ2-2	TGTGCCAGTAAAGGAAAGGGTGGGATCATGCCCGGGGAGCTGTTTTTT	CASKGKGGIMPGELFF
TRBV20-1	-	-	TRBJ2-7	TGCAGTGCACAGGGTTGGAGCTCCTACGAGCAGTACTTC	CSAQGWSSYEQYF
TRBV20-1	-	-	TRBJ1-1	TGCAGTGCTCACGACAGGAGAAACACTGAAGCTTTCTTT	CSAHDRRNTEAFF
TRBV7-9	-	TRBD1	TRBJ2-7	TGTGCCAGCAGCCCCGCCGGGACAGGGTCCTACGAGCAGTACTTC	CASSPAGTGSYEQYF
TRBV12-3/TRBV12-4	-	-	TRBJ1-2	TGTGCCAGCAGTTTGGACAGCATCTATGGCTACACCTTC	CASSLDSIYGYTF